Reported below is one T cell receptor beta chain. The data are from a study of regulatory T cells in long-lasting Graves disease. This CDR3 is built from 19 residues. CDR1 MDHEN and CDR2 SYDVKM come from the germline V gene. The J segment lost 2 bases and the V segment lost 3 bases, leaving 14 bases of the junction unmatched. Through Arm-PCR of CDR3 regions and iRepertoire HTBI primers, TCR beta libraries were built. Each CDR3 protein gets one entry after TCRdb re-called the multiplex PCR reads with MiXCR. The sample shows fewer than 400,000 distinct CDR3 sequences, more than 20% of them seen only once. The time point: persistent/refractory GD, antithyroid drugs over 5 years with positive TRAb. Researchers made the TCR library from RNA that was extracted from PBMCs. Each patient gave 7.5 to 9 milliliters of EDTA-anticoagulated peripheral blood.

The chain is built from TRBV28 and TRBJ2-3; TRBD2 agrees at 10 bases. This TCR came from a female donor with Graves disease. The material was peripheral blood mononuclear cells (PBMCs), obtained when the disease was refractory, from a patient treated with antithyroid drugs. The CDR3 sequence is CASSFLVQRGGGDTDTQYF. CDR3 nucleotide sequence: TGTGCCAGCAGTTTTCTTGTCCAGCGGGGGGGAGGTGACACAGATACGCAGTATTTT.